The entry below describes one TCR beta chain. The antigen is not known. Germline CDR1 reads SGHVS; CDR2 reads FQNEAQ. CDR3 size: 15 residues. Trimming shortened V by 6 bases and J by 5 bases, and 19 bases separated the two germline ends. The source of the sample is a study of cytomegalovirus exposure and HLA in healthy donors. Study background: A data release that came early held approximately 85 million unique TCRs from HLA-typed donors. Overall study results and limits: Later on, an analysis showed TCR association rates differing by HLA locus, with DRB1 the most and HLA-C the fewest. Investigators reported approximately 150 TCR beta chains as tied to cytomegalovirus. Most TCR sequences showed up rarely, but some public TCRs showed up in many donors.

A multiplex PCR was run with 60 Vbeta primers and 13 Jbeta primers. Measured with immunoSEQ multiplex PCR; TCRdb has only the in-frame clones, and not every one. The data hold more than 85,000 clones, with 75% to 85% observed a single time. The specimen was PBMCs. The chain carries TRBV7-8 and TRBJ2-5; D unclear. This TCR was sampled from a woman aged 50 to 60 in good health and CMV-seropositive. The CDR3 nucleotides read TGTGCCAGCAGACCCACAGCAACCCTAAGGGAGACCCAGTACTTC. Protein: CASRPTATLRETQYF.